The rows below give T cell receptor beta chains drawn from one sample of a study of breast tumors, draining lymph nodes, adjacent tissues. Using its own MiXCR run on the multiplex PCR reads, TCRdb lists one record per CDR3 protein. Of some 120,000 distinct CDR3 sequences in the sample, about 20% were seen once. Sample: axillary lymph node tissue. The receptors were gathered from a female donor with breast cancer. Some clones in this sample may be carry-over from other donors' samples. Each CDR3 is given with its conserved first and last residue. The order of the fields is J gene, clone size, D gene, V gene, CDR3 protein, CDR3 DNA. A D gene is named only where the DNA matches it firmly. Expanded clones get a size class; other rows say once, few or many, or leave the size out.

>TRBJ1-3|many|.|TRBV30
CAWSSTHSSGNTIYF
TGTGCCTGGAGTTCCACACATTCTTCTGGAAACACCATATATTTT
>TRBJ2-5|.|.|TRBV27
CASSLFQGFGKETQYF
TGTGCCAGCAGTTTGTTCCAGGGCTTTGGGAAAGAGACCCAGTACTTC
>TRBJ2-3|many|.|TRBV19
CASSQTLASTSDTQYF
TGTGCCAGTAGTCAGACCCTAGCGAGCACATCAGATACGCAGTATTTT
>TRBJ1-2|many|TRBD1|TRBV10-2
CASSSDRVHGYTF
TGCGCCAGCAGTTCCGACAGGGTGCATGGCTACACCTTC
>TRBJ2-3|many|.|TRBV20-1
CSATGNTLSADTQYF
TGCAGTGCTACCGGGAACACGTTATCGGCAGATACGCAGTATTTT
>TRBJ2-7|many|TRBD1|TRBV29-1
CSVLTRQGAYEQYF
TGCAGCGTGCTGACCCGACAGGGGGCTTACGAGCAGTACTTC
>TRBJ2-5|many|TRBD2|TRBV3-1
CASSGGLAGRQETQYF
TGTGCCAGCAGCGGGGGACTAGCGGGGAGGCAAGAGACCCAGTACTTC
>TRBJ1-2|many|.|TRBV7-9
CASSLYEQNYGYTF
TGTGCCAGCAGCTTATACGAACAGAACTATGGCTACACCTTC
>TRBJ1-5|many|.|TRBV4-1
CASSQGGGERPQHF
TGCGCCAGCAGCCAAGGGGGGGGAGAGAGGCCCCAGCATTTT
>TRBJ2-3|many|TRBD2|TRBV5-1
CASSLGLAGDTQYF
TGCGCCAGCAGCTTGGGACTAGCGGGGGATACGCAGTATTTT
>TRBJ1-5|.|.|TRBV6-1
CASSGGIISNQPQHF
TGTGCCAGCAGTGGGGGCATAATTAGCAATCAGCCCCAGCATTTT
>TRBJ2-5|many|TRBD1|TRBV29-1
CSVAQGARETQYF
TGCAGCGTTGCCCAGGGGGCGCGGGAGACCCAGTACTTC
>TRBJ2-1|many|TRBD2|TRBV19
CASSGTSGGVNEQFF
TGTGCCAGTAGTGGGACTAGCGGGGGGGTGAATGAGCAGTTCTTC
>TRBJ1-3|many|.|TRBV5-1
CASRPGSSGNTIYF
TGCGCCAGCCGCCCCGGGAGCTCTGGAAACACCATATATTTT
>TRBJ2-5|many|.|TRBV29-1
CSAQDRGDFLLRQETQYF
TGCAGCGCCCAGGATAGGGGGGACTTTCTCCTCCGGCAAGAGACCCAGTACTTC
>TRBJ1-5|.|.|TRBV27
CASSRTQGPIHQPQHF
TGTGCCAGCAGTCGAACCCAGGGGCCCATCCATCAGCCCCAGCATTTT
>TRBJ2-7|many|.|TRBV7-9
CASSLVGPGFGEQYF
TGTGCCAGCAGCTTAGTGGGTCCGGGCTTCGGCGAGCAGTACTTC
>TRBJ2-3|many|TRBD1|TRBV9
CASSSPDRGARDTQYF
TGTGCCAGCAGCTCTCCGGACAGGGGGGCTCGGGATACGCAGTATTTT
>TRBJ2-1|many|.|TRBV4-1
CASSQDSFEQFF
TGCGCCAGCAGCCAAGACTCATTCGAGCAGTTCTTC
>TRBJ2-1|.|.|TRBV9
CASSVVGLPGDEQFF
TGTGCCAGCAGCGTAGTAGGGTTACCGGGGGATGAGCAGTTCTTC
>TRBJ1-2|many|TRBD1|TRBV2
CASRQGARRGYTF
TGTGCCAGTCGACAGGGGGCCCGGCGGGGCTACACCTTC
>TRBJ2-1|few|TRBD2|TRBV6-4
CVSSLGAGPYNEQFF
TGTGTCAGCAGTCTTGGAGCGGGACCCTACAATGAGCAGTTCTTC
>TRBJ2-1|many|.|TRBV9
CASSVVGETGRDNEQFF
TGTGCCAGCAGCGTAGTGGGAGAGACAGGGAGGGACAATGAGCAGTTCTTC
>TRBJ1-5|many|TRBD1|TRBV20-1
CSARDRRRQGGQPQHF
TGCAGTGCTAGAGATCGTAGGAGACAGGGGGGTCAGCCCCAGCATTTT
>TRBJ2-3|many|TRBD2|TRBV6-1
CASSFSGGSTDTQYF
TGTGCCAGCAGTTTTAGCGGGGGGAGCACAGATACGCAGTATTTT
>TRBJ2-7|many|TRBD2|TRBV7-3
CASSAGLAGASTYEQYF
TGTGCCAGCAGCGCTGGACTAGCGGGAGCTTCTACCTACGAGCAGTACTTC
>TRBJ2-1|many|.|TRBV7-2
CASSLVFRGNIEQFF
TGTGCCAGCAGCTTAGTCTTCAGGGGAAATATTGAGCAGTTCTTC
>TRBJ2-7|many|.|TRBV5-1
CASSSLEGADREQYF
TGCGCCAGCAGCTCCCTGGAGGGGGCGGACCGAGAGCAGTACTTC
>TRBJ1-6|many|.|TRBV3-1
CASSPDGSYNSPLHF
TGTGCCAGCAGCCCGGACGGCTCCTATAATTCACCCCTCCACTTT
>TRBJ2-1|many|.|TRBV20-1
CSAPRQQEQFF
TGCAGTGCTCCAAGACAGCAGGAGCAGTTCTTC
>TRBJ2-3|many|.|TRBV29-1
CSVDGLPEGTDTQYF
TGCAGCGTTGATGGGCTCCCGGAGGGCACAGATACGCAGTATTTT
>TRBJ2-7|many|TRBD2|TRBV20-1
CSADSIQRDSYEQYF
TGCAGTGCTGATTCCATTCAGCGGGACTCCTACGAGCAGTACTTC
>TRBJ2-6|many|.|TRBV5-1
CASSTGSGANVLTF
TGCGCCAGCAGTACAGGGTCTGGGGCCAACGTCCTGACTTTC